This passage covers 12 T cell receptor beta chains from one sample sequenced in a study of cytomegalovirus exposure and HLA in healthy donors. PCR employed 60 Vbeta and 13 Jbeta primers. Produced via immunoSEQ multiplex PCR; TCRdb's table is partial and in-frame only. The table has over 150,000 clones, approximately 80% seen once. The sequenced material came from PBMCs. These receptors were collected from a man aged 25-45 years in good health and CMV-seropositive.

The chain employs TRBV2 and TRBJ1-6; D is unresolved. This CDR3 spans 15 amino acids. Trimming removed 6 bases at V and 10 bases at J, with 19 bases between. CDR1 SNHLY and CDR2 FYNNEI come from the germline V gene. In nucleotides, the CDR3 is TGTGCCAGCAGACTGGACTTTCGGGTTGTATCACCCCTCCACTTT. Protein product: CASRLDFRVVSPLHF.

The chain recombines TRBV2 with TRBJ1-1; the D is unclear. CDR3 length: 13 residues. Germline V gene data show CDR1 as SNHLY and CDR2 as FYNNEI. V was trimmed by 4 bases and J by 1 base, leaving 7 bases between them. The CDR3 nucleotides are TGTGCCAGCAGTGTAATTCCGAACACTGAAGCTTTCTTT. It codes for CASSVIPNTEAFF.

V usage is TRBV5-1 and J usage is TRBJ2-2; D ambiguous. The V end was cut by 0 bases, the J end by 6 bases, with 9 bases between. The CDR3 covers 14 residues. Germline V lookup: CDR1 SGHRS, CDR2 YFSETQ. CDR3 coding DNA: TGCGCCAGCAGCTTGGTTTTAGCCTCCGGGGAGCTGTTTTTT. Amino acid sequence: CASSLVLASGELFF.

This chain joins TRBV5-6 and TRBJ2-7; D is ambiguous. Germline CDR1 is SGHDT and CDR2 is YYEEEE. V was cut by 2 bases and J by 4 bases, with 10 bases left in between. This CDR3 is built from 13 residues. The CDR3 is CASSFSTGYEQYF. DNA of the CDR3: TGTGCCAGCAGCTTCTCAACCGGGTACGAGCAGTACTTC.

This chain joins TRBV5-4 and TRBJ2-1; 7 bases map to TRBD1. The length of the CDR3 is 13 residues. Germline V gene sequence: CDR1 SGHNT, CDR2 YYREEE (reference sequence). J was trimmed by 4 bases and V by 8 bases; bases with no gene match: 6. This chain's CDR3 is CASKGQDYNEQFF. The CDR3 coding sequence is TGTGCCAGTAAAGGACAGGATTACAATGAGCAGTTCTTC.

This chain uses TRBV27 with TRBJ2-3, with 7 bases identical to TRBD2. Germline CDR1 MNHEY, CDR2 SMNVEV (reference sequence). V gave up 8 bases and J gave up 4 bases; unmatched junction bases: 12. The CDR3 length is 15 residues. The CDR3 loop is CASSHDGGRSDTQYF. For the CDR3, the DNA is TGTGCCAGCTCGCACGACGGGGGGAGATCAGATACGCAGTATTTT.

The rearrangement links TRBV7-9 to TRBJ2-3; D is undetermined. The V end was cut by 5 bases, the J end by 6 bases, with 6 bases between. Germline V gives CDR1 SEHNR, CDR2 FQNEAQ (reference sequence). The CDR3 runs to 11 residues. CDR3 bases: TGTGCCAGCAGCGAGATGGATACGCAGTATTTT. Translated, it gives CASSEMDTQYF.

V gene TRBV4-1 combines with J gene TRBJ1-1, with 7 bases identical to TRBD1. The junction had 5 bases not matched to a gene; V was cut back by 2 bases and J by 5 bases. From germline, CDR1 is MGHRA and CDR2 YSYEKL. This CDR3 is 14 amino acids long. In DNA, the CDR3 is TGCGCCAGCAGCCAACATACAGGGGATACTGAAGCTTTCTTT. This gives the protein CASSQHTGDTEAFF.

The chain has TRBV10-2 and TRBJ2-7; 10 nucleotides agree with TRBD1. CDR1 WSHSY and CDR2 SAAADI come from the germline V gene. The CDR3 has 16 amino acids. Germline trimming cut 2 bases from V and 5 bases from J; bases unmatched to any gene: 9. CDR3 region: CASSEVWRDRGDEQYF. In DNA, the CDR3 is TGCGCCAGCAGTGAGGTATGGCGGGACAGGGGCGACGAGCAGTACTTC.

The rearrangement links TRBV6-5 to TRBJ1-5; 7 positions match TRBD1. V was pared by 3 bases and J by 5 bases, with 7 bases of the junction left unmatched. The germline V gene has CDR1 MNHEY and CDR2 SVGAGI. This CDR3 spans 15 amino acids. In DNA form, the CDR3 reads TGTGCCAGCAGTTATGGCAGGGGGTACGATCAGCCCCAGCATTTT. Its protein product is CASSYGRGYDQPQHF.

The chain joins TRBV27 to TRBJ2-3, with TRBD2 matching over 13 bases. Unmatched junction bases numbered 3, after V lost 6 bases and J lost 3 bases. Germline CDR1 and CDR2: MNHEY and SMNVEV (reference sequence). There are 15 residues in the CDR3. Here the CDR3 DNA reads TGTGCCAGCAGACTAGCGGGGGGGCTGACAGATACGCAGTATTTT. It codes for CASRLAGGLTDTQYF.

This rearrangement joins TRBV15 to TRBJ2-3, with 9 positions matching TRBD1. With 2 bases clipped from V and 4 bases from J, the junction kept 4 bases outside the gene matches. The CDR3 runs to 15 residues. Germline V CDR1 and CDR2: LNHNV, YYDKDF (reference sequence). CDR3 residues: CATSRRQGEADTQYF. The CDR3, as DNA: TGTGCCACCAGCAGACGACAGGGGGAGGCAGATACGCAGTATTTT.